This is a list of T cell receptor beta chains from one sample in a study of tissue T cells after allogeneic stem cell transplantation. Data came from immunoSEQ multiplex PCR; TCRdb stores just in-frame clones and leaves some out. Of 7,500 to 10,000 clones in the sample, 60% were seen once. Sequenced here: tissue from the jejunum, sampled at autopsy. Every receptor here comes from a woman aged 18-49 years with breast cancer. CDR3s include the opening cysteine and the closing phenylalanine or tryptophan. The D gene is left open where the match is weak. For some rows the clone size is stated as once, few or many, or as a class when expanded; others skip it.

DNA	CDR3	V	J	D	size
TGTGCCAGTAACAGCTTGAACACTGAAGCTTTCTTT	CASNSLNTEAFF	TRBV19	TRBJ1-1	.	medium-sized
TGCGCCAGCAGCTTGGGTCCTAGCGGCTACGAGCAGTACTTC	CASSLGPSGYEQYF	TRBV5-1	TRBJ2-7	TRBD2	.
TGTGCCATCAGTGAGTCGGGGGTAAGAGCAGGGGAATATGGCTACACCTTC	CAISESGVRAGEYGYTF	TRBV10-3	TRBJ1-2	.	.
TGTGCCAGCAGTTACGTCGCAGCCTACGAGCAGTACTTC	CASSYVAAYEQYF	TRBV6-2/TRBV6-3	TRBJ2-7	.	.
TGTGCCAGCAGCTTGGACTGGGCTAGCACAGATACGCAGTATTTT	CASSLDWASTDTQYF	TRBV5-6	TRBJ2-3	.	.
TGTGCCAGCAGCTTACATAGCGGGGTGGCAGATACGCAGTATTTT	CASSLHSGVADTQYF	TRBV11-2	TRBJ2-3	TRBD2	.
TGCGCCAGCAGCACCCCTCCGCCAGGGATAATAGAGCCCCAGCATTTT	CASSTPPPGIIEPQHF	TRBV5-1	TRBJ1-5	.	.
TGTGCCAGCAGCGACATGCCCAGTGGGGTCGGGAGGGCCTCCGAGCAGTACTTC	CASSDMPSGVGRASEQYF	TRBV7-8	TRBJ2-7	TRBD2	.
TGTGCCTGGAGTGTCGGCAGATATAACTATGGCTACACCTTC	CAWSVGRYNYGYTF	TRBV30	TRBJ1-2	.	medium-sized
TGTGCCACCAGTGCCGACGACAGGCCCTCCTACGAGCAGTACTTC	CATSADDRPSYEQYF	TRBV24-1	TRBJ2-7	.	medium-sized
TGTGCCATCAGTGAGGGACAGGGACTTAATCAGCCCCAGCATTTT	CAISEGQGLNQPQHF	TRBV10-3	TRBJ1-5	TRBD1	.
TGTGCCAGCAGCTCCGGACGAGGAAACACCATATATTTT	CASSSGRGNTIYF	TRBV7-2	TRBJ1-3	.	.
TGTGCCAGCAGCTTGGCTTGGTCCTCAGATACGCAGTATTTT	CASSLAWSSDTQYF	TRBV5-6	TRBJ2-3	.	.
TGTGCCAGCAGCTCGGACCCAGCCTACGAGCAGTACTTC	CASSSDPAYEQYF	TRBV7-2	TRBJ2-7	.	.
TGTGCCAGCAGTTACTCTGCGGCGGTGTACGAGCAGTACTTC	CASSYSAAVYEQYF	TRBV6-2/TRBV6-3	TRBJ2-7	.	medium-sized
TGTGCCATCAGCTCCGAGAGTGGGGGCGGGGAGACCCAGTACTTC	CAISSESGGGETQYF	TRBV10-3	TRBJ2-5	.	.
TGCAGCGTTGGACGGCAATACTATGAGCAGTTCTTC	CSVGRQYYEQFF	TRBV29-1	TRBJ2-1	.	.
TGTGCCAGCAGGCCTGGGACAAGCACTGAAGCTTTCTTT	CASRPGTSTEAFF	TRBV5-4	TRBJ1-1	.	medium-sized
TGCAGTGCTAGTGTGGACCCCCGGGAGACCCAGTACTTC	CSASVDPRETQYF	TRBV20-1	TRBJ2-5	.	.
TGTGCCAGCAGCTTTACCGAGGCCTTGGCTGAAGCTTTCTTT	CASSFTEALAEAFF	TRBV5-8	TRBJ1-1	.	.
TGTGCCAGCAGTAACGGACTAGCGGGAGACACCGGGGAGCTGTTTTTT	CASSNGLAGDTGELFF	TRBV6-2/TRBV6-3	TRBJ2-2	TRBD2	.
TGTGCCAGCAGCTGGACTCCAATTTCCGGGGAGCTGTTTTTT	CASSWTPISGELFF	TRBV7-2	TRBJ2-2	.	.
TGTGCCAGCAGAAGGAACAGGGGCACTGAAGCTTTCTTT	CASRRNRGTEAFF	TRBV6-5	TRBJ1-1	TRBD1	few
TGTGCCAGCAGTTATGTAGGGGGTGGATACGAGCAGTACTTC	CASSYVGGGYEQYF	TRBV6-2/TRBV6-3	TRBJ2-7	.	.
TGTGCCAGCAGCCCGGACCTGAGAGTCCAGTACTTC	CASSPDLRVQYF	TRBV5-5	TRBJ2-5	.	few
TGTGCCAGCAGCGACGTGGTCCGGGCAGGGTTCAACGAGCAGTACTTC	CASSDVVRAGFNEQYF	TRBV14	TRBJ2-7	.	.
TGTGCCAGTACCCTGTCAAATGAGCGGGAGTACATGAGAGAGTTCTTC	CASTLSNEREYMREFF	TRBV28	TRBJ2-1	TRBD2	medium-sized
TGTGCCTGGGATCCGGGACAGGGGACTAGCACAGATACGCAGTATTTT	CAWDPGQGTSTDTQYF	TRBV30	TRBJ2-3	TRBD1	.
TGCGCCAGCAGCTTGGTGGGACAAAGGCGGGACACTGAAGCTTTCTTT	CASSLVGQRRDTEAFF	TRBV5-1	TRBJ1-1	.	.
TGCGCCCGCAGCCAAGTGGGGGGGACAGGGGGAGGCACTGAAGCTTTCTTT	CARSQVGGTGGGTEAFF	TRBV4-3	TRBJ1-1	TRBD1	.
TGTGCCAGCAGCGACGGGACAGCCCCCTACGAGCAGTACTTC	CASSDGTAPYEQYF	TRBV9	TRBJ2-7	TRBD1	.
TGTGCCACCATGGGTAGCGGGAAACCATTCACAGATACGCAGTATTTT	CATMGSGKPFTDTQYF	TRBV24-1	TRBJ2-3	TRBD2	.